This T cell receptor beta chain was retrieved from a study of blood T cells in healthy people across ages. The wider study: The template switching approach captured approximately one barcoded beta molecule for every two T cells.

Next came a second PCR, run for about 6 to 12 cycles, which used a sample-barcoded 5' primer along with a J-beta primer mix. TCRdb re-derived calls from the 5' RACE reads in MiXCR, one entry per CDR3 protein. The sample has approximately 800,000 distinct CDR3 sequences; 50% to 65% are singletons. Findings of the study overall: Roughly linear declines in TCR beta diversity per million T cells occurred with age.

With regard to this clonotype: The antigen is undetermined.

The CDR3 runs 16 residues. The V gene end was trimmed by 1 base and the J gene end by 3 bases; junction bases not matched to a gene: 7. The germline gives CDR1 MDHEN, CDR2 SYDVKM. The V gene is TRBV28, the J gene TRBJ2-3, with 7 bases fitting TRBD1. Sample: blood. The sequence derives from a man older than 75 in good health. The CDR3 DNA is TGTGCCAGCAGTTTATATTTCGGCAGGGGGACAGATACGCAGTATTTT. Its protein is CASSLYFGRGTDTQYF.